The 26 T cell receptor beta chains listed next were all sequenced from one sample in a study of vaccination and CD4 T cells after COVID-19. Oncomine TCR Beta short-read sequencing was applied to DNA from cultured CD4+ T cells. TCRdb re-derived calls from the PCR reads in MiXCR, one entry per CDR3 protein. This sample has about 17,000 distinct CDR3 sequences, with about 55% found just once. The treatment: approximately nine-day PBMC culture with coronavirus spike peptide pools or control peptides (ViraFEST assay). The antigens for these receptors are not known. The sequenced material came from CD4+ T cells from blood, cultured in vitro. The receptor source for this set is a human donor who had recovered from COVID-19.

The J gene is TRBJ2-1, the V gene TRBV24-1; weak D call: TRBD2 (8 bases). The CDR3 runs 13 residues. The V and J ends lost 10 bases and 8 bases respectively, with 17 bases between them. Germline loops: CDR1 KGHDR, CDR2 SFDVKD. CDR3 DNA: TGTGCCACTAGCGGGACAGTGGGCGATGAGCAGTTCTTC. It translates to CATSGTVGDEQFF.

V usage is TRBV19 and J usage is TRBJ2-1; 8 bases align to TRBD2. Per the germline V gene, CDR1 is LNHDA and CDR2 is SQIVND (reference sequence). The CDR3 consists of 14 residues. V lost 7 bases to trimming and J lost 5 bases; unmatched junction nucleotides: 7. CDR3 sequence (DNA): TGTGCCAGTACCCTTAGCGGGGATCACAATGAGCAGTTCTTC. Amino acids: CASTLSGDHNEQFF.

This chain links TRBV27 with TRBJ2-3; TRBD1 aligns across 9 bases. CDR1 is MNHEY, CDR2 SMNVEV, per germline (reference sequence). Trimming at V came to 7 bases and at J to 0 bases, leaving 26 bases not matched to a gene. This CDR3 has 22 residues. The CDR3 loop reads CASTRKFQPEGQGPPSTDTQYF. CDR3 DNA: TGTGCCAGCACCCGCAAATTTCAACCTGAGGGACAGGGCCCCCCGAGCACAGATACGCAGTATTTT.

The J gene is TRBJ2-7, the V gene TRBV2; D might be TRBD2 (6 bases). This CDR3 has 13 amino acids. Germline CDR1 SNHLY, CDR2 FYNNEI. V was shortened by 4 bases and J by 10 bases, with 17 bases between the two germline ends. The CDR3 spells CASSGGEVIIQYF. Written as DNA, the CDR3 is TGTGCCAGCAGTGGGGGGGAGGTAATAATACAGTACTTC. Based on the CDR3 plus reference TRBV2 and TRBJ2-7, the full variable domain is EPEVTQTPSHQVTQMGQEVILRCVPISNHLYFYWYRQILGQKVEFLVSFYNNEISEKSEIFDDQFSVERPDGSNFTLKIRSTKLEDSAMYFCASSGGEVIIQYFGPGTRLTVT.

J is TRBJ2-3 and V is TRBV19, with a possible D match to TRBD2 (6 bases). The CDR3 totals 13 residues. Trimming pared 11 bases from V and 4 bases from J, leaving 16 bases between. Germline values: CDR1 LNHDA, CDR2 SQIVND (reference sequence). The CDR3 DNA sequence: TGTGCCGTTGGGGGACTGCCCGCAGATACGCAGTATTTT. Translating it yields CAVGGLPADTQYF.

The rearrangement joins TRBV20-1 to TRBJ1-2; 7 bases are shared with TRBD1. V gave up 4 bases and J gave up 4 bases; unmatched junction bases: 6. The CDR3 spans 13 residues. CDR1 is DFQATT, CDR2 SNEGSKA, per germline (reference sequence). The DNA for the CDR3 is TGCAGTGCTACTACAGGGGATTTCTATGGCTACACCTTC. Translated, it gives CSATTGDFYGYTF.

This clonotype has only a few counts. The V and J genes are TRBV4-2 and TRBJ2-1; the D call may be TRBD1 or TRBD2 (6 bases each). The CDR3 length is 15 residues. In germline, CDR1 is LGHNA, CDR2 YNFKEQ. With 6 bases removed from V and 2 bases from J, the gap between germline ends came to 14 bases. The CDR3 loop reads CASSLVGGPYNEQFF. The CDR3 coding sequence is TGTGCCAGCAGTCTAGTGGGGGGCCCCTACAATGAGCAGTTCTTC.

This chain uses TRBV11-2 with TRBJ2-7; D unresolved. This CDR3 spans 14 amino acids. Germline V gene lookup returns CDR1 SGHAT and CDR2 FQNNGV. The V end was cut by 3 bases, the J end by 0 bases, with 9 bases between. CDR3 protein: CASSLSVSSYEQYF. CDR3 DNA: TGTGCCAGCAGCTTGTCGGTAAGCTCCTACGAGCAGTACTTC.

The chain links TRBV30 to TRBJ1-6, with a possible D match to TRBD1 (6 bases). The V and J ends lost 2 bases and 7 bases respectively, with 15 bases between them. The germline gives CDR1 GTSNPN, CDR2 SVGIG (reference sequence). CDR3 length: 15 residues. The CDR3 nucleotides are TGTGCCTGGAGTACCCTCGGGGGGCGGAATTCACCCCTCCACTTT. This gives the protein CAWSTLGGRNSPLHF.

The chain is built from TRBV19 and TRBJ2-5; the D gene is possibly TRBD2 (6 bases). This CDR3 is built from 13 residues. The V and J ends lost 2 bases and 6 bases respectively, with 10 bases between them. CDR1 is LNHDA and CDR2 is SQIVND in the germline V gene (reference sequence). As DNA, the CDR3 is TGTGCCAGTAGTATAATAGGGAGGAAGACCCAGTACTTC. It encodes CASSIIGRKTQYF.

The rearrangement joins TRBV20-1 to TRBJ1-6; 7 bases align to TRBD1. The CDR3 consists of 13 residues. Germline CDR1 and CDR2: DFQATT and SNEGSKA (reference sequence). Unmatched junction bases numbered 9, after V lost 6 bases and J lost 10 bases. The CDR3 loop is CSAQGQVGSPLHF. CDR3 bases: TGCAGTGCCCAAGGACAGGTCGGGTCACCCCTCCACTTT.

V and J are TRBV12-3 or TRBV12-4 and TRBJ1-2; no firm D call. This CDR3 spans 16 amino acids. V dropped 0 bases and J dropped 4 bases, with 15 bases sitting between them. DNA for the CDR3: TGTGCCAGCAGTTTAGCGGGCAGAAGTCTCTTCTATGGCTACACCTTC. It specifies CASSLAGRSLFYGYTF.

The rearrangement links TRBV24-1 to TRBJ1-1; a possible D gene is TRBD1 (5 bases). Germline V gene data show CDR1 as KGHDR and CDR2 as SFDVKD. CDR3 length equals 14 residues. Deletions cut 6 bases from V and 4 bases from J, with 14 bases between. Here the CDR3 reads CATSSSDSRTEAFF. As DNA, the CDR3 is TGTGCCACCAGTTCTTCAGACAGCCGCACTGAAGCTTTCTTT.

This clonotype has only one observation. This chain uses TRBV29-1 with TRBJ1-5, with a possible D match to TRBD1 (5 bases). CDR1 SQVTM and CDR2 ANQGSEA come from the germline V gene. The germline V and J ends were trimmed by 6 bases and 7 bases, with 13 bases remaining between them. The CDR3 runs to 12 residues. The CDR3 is CSVGDSEQPQHF. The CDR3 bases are TGCAGCGTGGGGGATTCCGAGCAGCCCCAGCATTTT.

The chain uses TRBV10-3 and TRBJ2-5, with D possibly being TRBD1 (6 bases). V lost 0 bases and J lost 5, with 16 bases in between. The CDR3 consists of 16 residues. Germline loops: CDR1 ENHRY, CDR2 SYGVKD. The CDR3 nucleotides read TGTGCCATCAGTGAGTCTCGACAGGCCCGCGGGGAGACCCAGTACTTC. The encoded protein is CAISESRQARGETQYF.

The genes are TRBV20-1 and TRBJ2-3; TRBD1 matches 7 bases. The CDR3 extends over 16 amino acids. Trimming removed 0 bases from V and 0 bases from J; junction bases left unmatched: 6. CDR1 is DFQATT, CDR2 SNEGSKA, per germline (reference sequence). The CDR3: CSARDTRDRSTDTQYF. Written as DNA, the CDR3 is TGCAGTGCTAGAGATACACGGGACAGAAGCACAGATACGCAGTATTTT.

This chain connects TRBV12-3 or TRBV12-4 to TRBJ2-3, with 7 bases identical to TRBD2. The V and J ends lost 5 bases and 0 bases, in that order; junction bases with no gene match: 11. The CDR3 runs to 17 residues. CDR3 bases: TGTGCCAGCAGTCCCCGTGAGGGTAGCGGGAGCACAGATACGCAGTATTTT. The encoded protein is CASSPREGSGSTDTQYF.

Here the CDR3 reads CSARIGSPGGYTF. CDR3 bases: TGCAGTGCTAGAATTGGGTCCCCGGGGGGCTACACCTTC. The chain carries TRBV20-1 and TRBJ1-2; D uncertain. CDR1 is DFQATT, CDR2 SNEGSKA, per germline (reference sequence). The CDR3 consists of 13 residues. Deletions cut 2 bases from V and 8 bases from J, with 15 bases between.

CDR3 amino acids: CAWSAQGGGYTF. Here the CDR3 DNA reads TGTGCCTGGAGTGCCCAGGGCGGTGGCTACACCTTC. V is TRBV30 and J is TRBJ1-2; tentative D call: TRBD1 (5 bases). Germline CDR1 is GTSNPN and CDR2 is SVGIG (reference sequence). Trimming left V 1 base short and J 7 bases short, with 10 bases between. The CDR3 runs to 12 residues.

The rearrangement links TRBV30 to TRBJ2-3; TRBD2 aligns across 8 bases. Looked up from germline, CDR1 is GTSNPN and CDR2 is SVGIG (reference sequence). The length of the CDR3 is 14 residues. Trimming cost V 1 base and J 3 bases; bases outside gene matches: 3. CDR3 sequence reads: CAWSDGRGTDTQYF. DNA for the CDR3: TGTGCCTGGAGTGACGGGAGGGGAACAGATACGCAGTATTTT. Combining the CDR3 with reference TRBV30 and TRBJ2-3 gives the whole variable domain SQTIHQWPATLVQPVGSPLSLECTVEGTSNPNLYWYRQAAGRGLQLLFYSVGIGQISSEVPQNLSASRPQDRQFILSSKKLLLSDSGFYLCAWSDGRGTDTQYFGPGTRLTVL.

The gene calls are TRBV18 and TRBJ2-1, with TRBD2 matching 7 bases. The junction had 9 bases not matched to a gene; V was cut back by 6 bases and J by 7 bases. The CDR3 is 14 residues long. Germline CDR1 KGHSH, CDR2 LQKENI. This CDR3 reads CASSGDGAGNEQFF. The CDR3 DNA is TGTGCCAGCTCCGGGGACGGAGCGGGGAATGAGCAGTTCTTC.

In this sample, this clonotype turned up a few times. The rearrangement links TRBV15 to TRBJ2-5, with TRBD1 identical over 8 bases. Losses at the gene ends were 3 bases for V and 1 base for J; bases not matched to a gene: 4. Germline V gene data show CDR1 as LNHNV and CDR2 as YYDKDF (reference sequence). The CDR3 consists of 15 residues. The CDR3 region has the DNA TGTGCCACCAGCAGGCGGGGACAGGCCCAAGAGACCCAGTACTTC. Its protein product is CATSRRGQAQETQYF. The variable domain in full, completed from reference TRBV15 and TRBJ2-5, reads DAMVIQNPRYQVTQFGKPVTLSCSQTLNHNVMYWYQQKSSQAPKLLFHYYDKDFNNEADTPDNFQSRRPNTSFCFLDIRSPGLGDTAMYLCATSRRGQAQETQYFGPGTRLLVL.

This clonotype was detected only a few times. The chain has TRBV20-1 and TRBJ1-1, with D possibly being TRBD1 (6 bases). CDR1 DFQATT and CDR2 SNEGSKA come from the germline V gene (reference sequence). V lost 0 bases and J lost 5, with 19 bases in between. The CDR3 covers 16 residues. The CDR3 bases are TGCAGTGCTAGAGATACTTCGCGGGGGCGGGGGACTGAAGCTTTCTTT. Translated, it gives CSARDTSRGRGTEAFF.

The DNA for the CDR3 is TGTGCCAGCAGGGGGCAGGGAGGCAATCAGCCCCAGCATTTT. This gives the protein CASRGQGGNQPQHF. J is TRBJ1-5 and V is TRBV6-1; D may be TRBD1 (5 bases). The V and J ends lost 6 bases and 2 bases respectively, with 11 bases between them. CDR1 and CDR2 from the germline V gene are MNHNS and SASEGT. This CDR3 has 14 residues.

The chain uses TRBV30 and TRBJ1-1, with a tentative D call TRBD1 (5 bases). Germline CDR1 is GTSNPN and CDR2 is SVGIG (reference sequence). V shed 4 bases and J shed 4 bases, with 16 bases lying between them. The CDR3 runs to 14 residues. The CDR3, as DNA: TGTGCCTGGATAAGGGGTCGGGGAAGCACTGAAGCTTTCTTT. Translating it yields CAWIRGRGSTEAFF.

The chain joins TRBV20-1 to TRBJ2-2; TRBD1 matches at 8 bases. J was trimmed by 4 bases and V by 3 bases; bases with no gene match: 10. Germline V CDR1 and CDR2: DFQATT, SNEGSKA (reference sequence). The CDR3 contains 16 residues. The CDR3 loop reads CSARPIRQGSTGELFF. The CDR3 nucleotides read TGCAGTGCTAGGCCCATCAGACAGGGGAGCACCGGGGAGCTGTTTTTT.